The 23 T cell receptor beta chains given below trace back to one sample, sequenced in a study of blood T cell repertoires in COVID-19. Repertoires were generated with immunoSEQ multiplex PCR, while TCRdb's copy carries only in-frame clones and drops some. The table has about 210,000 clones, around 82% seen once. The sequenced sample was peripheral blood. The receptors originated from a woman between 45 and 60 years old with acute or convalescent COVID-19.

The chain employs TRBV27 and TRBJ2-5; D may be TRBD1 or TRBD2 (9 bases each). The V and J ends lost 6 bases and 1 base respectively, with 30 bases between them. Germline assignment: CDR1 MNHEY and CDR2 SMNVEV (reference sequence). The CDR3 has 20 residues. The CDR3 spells CASRPGQGELASGIQETQYF. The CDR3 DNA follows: TGTGCCAGCAGGCCGGGACAGGGAGAACTGGCTAGCGGGATCCAAGAGACCCAGTACTTC.

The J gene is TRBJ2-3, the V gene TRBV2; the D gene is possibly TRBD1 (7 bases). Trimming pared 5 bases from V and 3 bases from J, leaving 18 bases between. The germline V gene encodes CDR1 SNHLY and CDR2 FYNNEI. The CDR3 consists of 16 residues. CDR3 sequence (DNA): TGTGCCAGCAGTCCGGGCGGGACAGCGAGGACAGATACGCAGTATTTT. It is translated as CASSPGGTARTDTQYF.

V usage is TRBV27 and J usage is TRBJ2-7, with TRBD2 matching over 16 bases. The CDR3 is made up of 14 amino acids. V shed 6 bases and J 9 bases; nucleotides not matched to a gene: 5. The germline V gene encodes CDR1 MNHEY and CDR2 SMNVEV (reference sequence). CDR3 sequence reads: CASSLGLAGGMQYF. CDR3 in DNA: TGTGCCAGCAGCCTGGGACTAGCGGGAGGGATGCAGTACTTC.

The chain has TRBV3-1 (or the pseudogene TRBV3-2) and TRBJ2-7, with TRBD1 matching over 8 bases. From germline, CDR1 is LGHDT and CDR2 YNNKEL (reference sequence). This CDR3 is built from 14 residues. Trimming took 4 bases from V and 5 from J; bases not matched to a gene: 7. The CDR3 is CASSPFGQGNEQYF. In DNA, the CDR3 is TGTGCCAGCAGCCCCTTCGGACAGGGTAACGAGCAGTACTTC.

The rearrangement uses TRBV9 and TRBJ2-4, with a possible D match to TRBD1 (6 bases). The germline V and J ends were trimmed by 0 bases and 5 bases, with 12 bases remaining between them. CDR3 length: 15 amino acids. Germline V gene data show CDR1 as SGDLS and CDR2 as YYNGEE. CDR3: CASSVGWGRENIQYF. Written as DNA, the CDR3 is TGTGCCAGCAGCGTAGGATGGGGGCGGGAAAACATTCAGTACTTC.

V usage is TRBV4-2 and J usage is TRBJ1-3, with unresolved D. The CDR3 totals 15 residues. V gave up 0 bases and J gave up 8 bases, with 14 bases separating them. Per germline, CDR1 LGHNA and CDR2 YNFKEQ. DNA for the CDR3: TGTGCCAGCAGCCAAGATCGGTCCCAGACTGACACCATATATTTT. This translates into CASSQDRSQTDTIYF.

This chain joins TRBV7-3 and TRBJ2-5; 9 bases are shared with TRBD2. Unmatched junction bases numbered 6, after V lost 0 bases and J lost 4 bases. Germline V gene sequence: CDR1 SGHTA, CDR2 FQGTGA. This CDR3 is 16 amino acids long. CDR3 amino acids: CASSLTGGRAGETQYF. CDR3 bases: TGTGCCAGCAGCTTAACCGGCGGGAGGGCCGGAGAGACCCAGTACTTC.

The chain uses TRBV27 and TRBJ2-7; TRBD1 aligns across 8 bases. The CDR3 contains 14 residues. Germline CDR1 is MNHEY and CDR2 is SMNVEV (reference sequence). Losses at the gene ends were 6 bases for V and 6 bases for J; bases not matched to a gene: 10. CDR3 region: CASSDRGGVGEQYF. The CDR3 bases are TGTGCCAGCAGCGACAGGGGTGGGGTCGGCGAGCAGTACTTC.

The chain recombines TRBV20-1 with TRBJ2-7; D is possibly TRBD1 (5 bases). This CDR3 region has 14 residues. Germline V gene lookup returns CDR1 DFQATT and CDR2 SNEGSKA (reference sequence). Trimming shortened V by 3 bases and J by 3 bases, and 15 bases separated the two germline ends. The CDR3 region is CSASPGYRFYEQYF. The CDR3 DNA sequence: TGCAGTGCTAGTCCTGGGTACAGGTTCTACGAGCAGTACTTC.

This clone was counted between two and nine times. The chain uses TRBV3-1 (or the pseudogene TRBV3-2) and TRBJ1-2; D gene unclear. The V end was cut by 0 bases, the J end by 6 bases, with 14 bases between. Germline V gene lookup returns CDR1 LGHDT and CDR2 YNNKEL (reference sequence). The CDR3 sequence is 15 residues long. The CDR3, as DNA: TGTGCCAGCAGCCAAGATTGGGGAGGGCACGATGGCTACACCTTC. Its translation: CASSQDWGGHDGYTF.

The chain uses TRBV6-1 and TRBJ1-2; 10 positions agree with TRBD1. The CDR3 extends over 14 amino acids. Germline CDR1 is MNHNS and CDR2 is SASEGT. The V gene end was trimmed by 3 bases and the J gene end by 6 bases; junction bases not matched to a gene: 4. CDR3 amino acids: CASSEGQGYDGYTF. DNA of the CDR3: TGTGCCAGCAGTGAGGGACAGGGGTACGATGGCTACACCTTC.

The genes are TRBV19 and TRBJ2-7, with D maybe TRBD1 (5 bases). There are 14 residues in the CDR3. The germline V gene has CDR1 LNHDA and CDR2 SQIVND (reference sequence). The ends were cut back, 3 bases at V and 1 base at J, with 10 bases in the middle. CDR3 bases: TGTGCCAGTAGTATCGGGCAGGGATCCTACGAGCAGTACTTC. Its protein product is CASSIGQGSYEQYF.

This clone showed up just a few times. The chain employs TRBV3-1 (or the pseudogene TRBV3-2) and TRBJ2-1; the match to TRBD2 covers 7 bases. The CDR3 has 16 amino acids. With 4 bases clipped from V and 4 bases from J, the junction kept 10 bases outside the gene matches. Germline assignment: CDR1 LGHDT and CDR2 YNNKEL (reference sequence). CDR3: CASSPPGDYVYNEQFF. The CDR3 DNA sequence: TGTGCCAGCAGCCCCCCGGGGGACTACGTTTACAATGAGCAGTTCTTC.

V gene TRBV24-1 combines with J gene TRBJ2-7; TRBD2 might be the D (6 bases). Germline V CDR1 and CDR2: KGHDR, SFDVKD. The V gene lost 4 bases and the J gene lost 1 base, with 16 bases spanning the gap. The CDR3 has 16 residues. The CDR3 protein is CATSDAGTQTSYEQYF. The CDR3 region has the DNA TGTGCCACCAGTGACGCTGGGACTCAAACTTCCTACGAGCAGTACTTC.

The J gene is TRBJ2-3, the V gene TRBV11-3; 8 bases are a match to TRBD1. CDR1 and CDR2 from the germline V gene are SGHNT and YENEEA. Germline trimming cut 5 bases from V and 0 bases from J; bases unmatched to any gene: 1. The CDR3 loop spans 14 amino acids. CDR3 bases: TGTGCCAGCAGCCGGACAGGGAGCACAGATACGCAGTATTTT. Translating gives CASSRTGSTDTQYF.

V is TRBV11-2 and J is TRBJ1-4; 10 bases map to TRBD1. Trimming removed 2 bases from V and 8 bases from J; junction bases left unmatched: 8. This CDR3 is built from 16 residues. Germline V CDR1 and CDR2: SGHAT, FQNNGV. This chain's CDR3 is CASSLLTGGRFEKLFF. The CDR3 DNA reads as TGTGCCAGCAGCTTACTGACAGGGGGCCGCTTCGAAAAACTGTTTTTT.

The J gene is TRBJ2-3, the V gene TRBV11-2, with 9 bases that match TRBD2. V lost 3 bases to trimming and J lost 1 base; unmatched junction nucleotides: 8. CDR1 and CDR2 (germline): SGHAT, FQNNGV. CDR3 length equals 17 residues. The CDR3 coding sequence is TGTGCCAGCAGCTTGAGAGGGGCGGGAGGGGGCACAGATACGCAGTATTTT. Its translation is CASSLRGAGGGTDTQYF.

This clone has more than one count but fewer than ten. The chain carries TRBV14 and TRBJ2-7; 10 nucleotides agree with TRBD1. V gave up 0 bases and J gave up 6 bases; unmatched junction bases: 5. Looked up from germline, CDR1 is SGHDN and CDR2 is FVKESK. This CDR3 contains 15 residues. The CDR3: CASSQDGGQGREQYF. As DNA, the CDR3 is TGTGCCAGCAGCCAAGATGGGGGACAGGGGCGCGAGCAGTACTTC.

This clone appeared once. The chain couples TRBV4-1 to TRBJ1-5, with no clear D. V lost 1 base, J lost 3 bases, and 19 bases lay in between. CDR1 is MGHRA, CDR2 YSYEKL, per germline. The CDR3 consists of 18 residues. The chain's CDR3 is CASSQGDWKGRNNQPQHF. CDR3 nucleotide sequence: TGCGCCAGCAGCCAAGGGGATTGGAAAGGGAGAAACAATCAGCCCCAGCATTTT.

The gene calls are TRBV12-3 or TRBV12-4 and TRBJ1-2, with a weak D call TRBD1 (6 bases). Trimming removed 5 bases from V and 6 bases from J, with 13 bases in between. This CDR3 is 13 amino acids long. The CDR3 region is CASSLRTANGYTF. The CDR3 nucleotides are TGTGCCAGCAGTCTCCGGACAGCCAATGGCTACACCTTC.

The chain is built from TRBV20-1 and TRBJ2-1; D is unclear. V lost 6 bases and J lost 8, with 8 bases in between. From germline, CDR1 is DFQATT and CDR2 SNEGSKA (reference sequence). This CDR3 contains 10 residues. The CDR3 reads CSASYYEQFF. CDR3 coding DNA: TGCAGTGCCTCTTACTATGAGCAGTTCTTC.

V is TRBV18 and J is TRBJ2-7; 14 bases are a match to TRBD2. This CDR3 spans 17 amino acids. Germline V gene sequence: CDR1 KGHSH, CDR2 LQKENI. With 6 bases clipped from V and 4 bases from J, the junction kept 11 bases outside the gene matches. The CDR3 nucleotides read TGTGCCAGCTCCACCTTCGGGACTAGCGGGAGAGGGTACGAGCAGTACTTC. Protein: CASSTFGTSGRGYEQYF.

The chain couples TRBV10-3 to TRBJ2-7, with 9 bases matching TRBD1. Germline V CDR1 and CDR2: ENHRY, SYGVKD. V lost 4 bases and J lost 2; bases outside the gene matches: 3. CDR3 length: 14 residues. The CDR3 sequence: CAISVGQGTYEQYF. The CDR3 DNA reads TGTGCCATCAGTGTGGGACAGGGTACCTACGAGCAGTACTTC.